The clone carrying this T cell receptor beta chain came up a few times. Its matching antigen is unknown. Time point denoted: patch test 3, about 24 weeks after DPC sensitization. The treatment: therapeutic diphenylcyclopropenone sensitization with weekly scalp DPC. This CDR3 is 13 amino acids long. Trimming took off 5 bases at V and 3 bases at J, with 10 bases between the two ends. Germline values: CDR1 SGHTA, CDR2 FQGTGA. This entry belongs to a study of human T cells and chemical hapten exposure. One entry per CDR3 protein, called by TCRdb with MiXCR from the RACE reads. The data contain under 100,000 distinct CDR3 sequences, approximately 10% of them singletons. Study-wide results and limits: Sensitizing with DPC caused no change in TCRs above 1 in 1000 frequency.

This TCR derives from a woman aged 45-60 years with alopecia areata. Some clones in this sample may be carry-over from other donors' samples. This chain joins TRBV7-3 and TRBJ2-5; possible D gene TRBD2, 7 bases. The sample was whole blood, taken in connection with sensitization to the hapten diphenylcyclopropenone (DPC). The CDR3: CASSRGAKETQYF. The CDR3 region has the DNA TGTGCCAGCAGCCGGGGGGCAAAAGAGACCCAGTACTTC.